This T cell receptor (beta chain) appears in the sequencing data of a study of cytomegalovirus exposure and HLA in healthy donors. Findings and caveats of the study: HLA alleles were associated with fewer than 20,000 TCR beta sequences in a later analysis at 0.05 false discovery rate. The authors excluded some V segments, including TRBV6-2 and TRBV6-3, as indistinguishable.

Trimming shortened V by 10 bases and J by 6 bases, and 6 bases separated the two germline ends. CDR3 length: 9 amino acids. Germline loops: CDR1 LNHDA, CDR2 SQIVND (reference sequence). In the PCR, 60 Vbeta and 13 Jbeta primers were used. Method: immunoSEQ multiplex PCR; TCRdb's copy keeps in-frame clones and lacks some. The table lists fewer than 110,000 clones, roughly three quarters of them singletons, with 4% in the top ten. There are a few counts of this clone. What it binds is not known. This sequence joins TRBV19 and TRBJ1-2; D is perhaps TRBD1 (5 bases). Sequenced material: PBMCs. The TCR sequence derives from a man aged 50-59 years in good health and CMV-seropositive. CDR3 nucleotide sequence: TGTGCCATAGGGGATGGCTACACCTTC. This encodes CAIGDGYTF.